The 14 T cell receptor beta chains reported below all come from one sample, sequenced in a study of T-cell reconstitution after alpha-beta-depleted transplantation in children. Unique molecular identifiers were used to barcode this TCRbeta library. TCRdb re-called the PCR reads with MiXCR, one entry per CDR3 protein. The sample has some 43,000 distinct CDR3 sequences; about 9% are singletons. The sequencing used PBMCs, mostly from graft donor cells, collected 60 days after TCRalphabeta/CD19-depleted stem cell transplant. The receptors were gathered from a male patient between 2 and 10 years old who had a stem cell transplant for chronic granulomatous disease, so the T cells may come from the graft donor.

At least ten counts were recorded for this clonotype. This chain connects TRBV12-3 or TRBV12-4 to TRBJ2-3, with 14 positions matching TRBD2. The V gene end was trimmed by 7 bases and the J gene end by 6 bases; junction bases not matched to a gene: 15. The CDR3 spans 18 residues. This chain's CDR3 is CASTYLPGTSGGLDTQYF. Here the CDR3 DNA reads TGTGCCAGCACCTACCTACCCGGGACTAGCGGGGGTCTCGATACGCAGTATTTT.

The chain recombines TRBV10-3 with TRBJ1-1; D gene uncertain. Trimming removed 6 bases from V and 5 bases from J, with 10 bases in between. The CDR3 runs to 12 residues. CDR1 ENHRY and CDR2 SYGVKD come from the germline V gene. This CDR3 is CAISLQGTEAFF. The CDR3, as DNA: TGTGCCATCAGCTTGCAAGGGACTGAAGCTTTCTTT.

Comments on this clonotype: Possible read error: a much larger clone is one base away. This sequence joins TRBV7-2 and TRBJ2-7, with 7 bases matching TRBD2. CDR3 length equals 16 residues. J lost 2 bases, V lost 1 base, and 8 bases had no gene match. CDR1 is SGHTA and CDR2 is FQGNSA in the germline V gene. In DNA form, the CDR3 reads TGTGCCAGCAGCTTAGTGCTCCGGACTAGTACCTACGAGCAGTACTTC. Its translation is CASSLVLRTSTYEQYF.

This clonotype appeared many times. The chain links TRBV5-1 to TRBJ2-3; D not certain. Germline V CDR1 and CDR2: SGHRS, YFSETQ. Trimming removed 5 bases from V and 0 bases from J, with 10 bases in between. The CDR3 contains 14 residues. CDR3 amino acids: CASRLMDSTDTQYF. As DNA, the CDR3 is TGCGCCAGCAGACTAATGGACAGCACAGATACGCAGTATTTT.

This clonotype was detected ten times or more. The CDR3 bases are TGTGCCAGCAGCCCGTCGGGGGGCATGAACACTGAAGCTTTCTTT. This codes for CASSPSGGMNTEAFF. This rearrangement joins TRBV11-2 to TRBJ1-1; D might be TRBD1 (6 bases). The CDR3 is 15 residues long. The germline gives CDR1 SGHAT, CDR2 FQNNGV. The V gene lost 5 bases and the J gene lost 0 bases, with 13 bases spanning the gap. Full variable domain (remainder filled in from reference TRBV11-2 and TRBJ1-1): EAGVAQSPRYKIIEKRQSVAFWCNPISGHATLYWYQQILGQGPKLLIQFQNNGVVDDSQLPKDRFSAERLKGVDSTLKIQPAKLEDSAVYLCASSPSGGMNTEAFFGQGTRLTVV.

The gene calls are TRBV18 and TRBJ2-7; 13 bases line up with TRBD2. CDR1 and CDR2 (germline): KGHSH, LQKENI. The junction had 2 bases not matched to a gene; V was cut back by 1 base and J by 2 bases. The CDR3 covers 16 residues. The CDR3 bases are TGTGCCAGCTCACCACGGACTAGCGGGGGTCCCTACGAGCAGTACTTC. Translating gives CASSPRTSGGPYEQYF.

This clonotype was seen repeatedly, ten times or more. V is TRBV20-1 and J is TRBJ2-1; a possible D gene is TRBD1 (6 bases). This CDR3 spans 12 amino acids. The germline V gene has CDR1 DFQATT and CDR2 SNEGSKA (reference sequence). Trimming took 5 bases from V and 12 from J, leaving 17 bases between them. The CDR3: CSAGYRALVQFF. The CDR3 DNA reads TGCAGTGCTGGGTACAGGGCTTTGGTGCAGTTCTTC.

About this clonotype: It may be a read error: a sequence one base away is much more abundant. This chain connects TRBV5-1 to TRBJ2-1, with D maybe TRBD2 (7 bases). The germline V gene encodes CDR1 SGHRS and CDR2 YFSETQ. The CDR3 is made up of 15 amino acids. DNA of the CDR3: TGCGCCAGCAGCTTGATTTACGGGGGGCGGGATGAGCAGCTCTTC. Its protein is CASSLIYGGRDEQLF.

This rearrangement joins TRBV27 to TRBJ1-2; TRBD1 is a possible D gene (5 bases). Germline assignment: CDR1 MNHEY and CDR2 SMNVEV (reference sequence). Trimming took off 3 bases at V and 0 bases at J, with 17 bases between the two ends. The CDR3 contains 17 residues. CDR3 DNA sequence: TGTGCCAGCAGTTTGAAGGGCGGGGGGAGGCCTAACTATGGCTACACCTTC. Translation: CASSLKGGGRPNYGYTF.

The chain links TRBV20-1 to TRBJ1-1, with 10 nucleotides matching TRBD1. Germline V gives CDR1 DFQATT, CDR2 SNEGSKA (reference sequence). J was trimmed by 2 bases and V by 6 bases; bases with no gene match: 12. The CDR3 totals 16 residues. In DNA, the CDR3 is TGCAGTGCAACCCTATCGGGGACAGGGGTAAACACTGAAGCTTTCTTT. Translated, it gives CSATLSGTGVNTEAFF.

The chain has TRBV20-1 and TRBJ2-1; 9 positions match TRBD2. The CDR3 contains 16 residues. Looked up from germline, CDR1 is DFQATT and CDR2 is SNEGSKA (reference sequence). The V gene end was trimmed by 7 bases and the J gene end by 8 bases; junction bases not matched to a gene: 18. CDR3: CSVPGLASRRPDEQFF. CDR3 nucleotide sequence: TGCAGTGTACCGGGACTAGCCTCACGACGCCCGGATGAGCAGTTCTTC.

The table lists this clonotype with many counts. DNA for the CDR3: TGTGCCAGTAGTATTGGTGAGGGCCACGCAGATACGCAGTATTTT. Protein: CASSIGEGHADTQYF. The rearrangement joins TRBV19 to TRBJ2-3, with D possibly matching TRBD2 (5 bases). Germline loops: CDR1 LNHDA, CDR2 SQIVND (reference sequence). There are 15 residues in the CDR3. V gave up 3 bases and J gave up 4 bases, with 14 bases separating them.

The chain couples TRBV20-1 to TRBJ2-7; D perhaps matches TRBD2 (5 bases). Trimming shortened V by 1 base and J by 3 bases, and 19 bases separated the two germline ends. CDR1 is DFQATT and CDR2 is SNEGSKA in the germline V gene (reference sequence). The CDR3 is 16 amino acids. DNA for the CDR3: TGCAGTGCTAGAGTAGTTAAACCGGGATGGGGCTACGAGCAGTACTTC. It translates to CSARVVKPGWGYEQYF.

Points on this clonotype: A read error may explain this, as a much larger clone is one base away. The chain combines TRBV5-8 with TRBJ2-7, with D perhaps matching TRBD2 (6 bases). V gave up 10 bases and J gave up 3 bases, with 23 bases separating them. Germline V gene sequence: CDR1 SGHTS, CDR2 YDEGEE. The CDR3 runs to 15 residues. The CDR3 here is CACTRGSGPFYEQYF. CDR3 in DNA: TGTGCCTGCACCCGCGGTAGCGGCCCCTTCTACGAGCAGTACTTC. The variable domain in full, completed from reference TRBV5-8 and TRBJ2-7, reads EAGVTQSPTHLIKTRGQQATLRCSPISGHTSVYWYQQALGLGLQFLLWYDEGEERNRGNFPPRFSGRQFPNYSSELNVNALELEDSALYLCACTRGSGPFYEQYFGPGTRLTVT.